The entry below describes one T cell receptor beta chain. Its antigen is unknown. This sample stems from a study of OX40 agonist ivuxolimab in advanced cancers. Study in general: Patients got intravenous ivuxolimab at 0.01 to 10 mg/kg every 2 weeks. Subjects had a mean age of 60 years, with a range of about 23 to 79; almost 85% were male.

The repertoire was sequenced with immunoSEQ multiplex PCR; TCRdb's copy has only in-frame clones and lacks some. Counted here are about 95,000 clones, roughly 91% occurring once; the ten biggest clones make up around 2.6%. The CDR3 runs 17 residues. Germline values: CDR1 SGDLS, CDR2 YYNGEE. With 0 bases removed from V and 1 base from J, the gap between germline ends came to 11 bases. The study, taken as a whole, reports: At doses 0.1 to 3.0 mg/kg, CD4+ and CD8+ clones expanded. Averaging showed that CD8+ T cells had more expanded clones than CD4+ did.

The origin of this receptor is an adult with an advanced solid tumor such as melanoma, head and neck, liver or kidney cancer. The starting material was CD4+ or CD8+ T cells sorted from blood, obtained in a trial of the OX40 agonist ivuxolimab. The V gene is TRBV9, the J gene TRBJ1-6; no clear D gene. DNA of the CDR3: TGTGCCAGCAGCGTAGGAGGGTTGGGATCCTATAATTCACCCCTCCACTTT. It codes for CASSVGGLGSYNSPLHF.